The entry below describes one T cell receptor (beta chain). This clonotype was counted a few times. Its antigen remains unidentified. Nothing much larger sits one base from this clone, and base qualities are not available. The data were obtained in a study of blood T cells in healthy people across ages (dated by TCRdb to 2013 to 2016). With respect to the entire study: In model experiments, template switching captured about one uniquely barcoded TCR beta cDNA molecule for every two T cells. The study analyzed two additional independent replicas of 1 million unique cDNA reads from the same blood draw for two donors, one aged 18 to 30 and one aged 80 or older. The donors were divided into four age groups: young (average around 15 years), middle-aged (approximately 39), aged (under 70) and long-lived (roughly 82). Using deep sequencing normalized with unique cDNA molecular identifiers, the study measured how TCR beta repertoire diversity changes with age. Results and caveats for the whole study, not just this receptor: The long-lived group showed more naive CD4+ T cells, fewer expanded clones and increased TCR diversity than the aged group, suggesting age selection. Estimates of total diversity based on one million sequenced T cells were considered lower bounds and underestimates. Because donor CMV infection status was unknown, age-related changes in expanded clonotypes were potentially confounded. Observed TCR beta diversity correlated strongly with the percentage of naive T cells measured by flow cytometry. Observed TCR beta diversity per million T cells fell roughly linearly with age, and a significant reduction was already apparent by age approximately 40. Bulk unsorted PBMC profiling prevented conclusive comparison of naive and antigen-experienced compartments.

Looking up the germline V gene yields CDR1 SGDLS and CDR2 YYNGEE. Measured from the cysteine to the phenylalanine, the CDR3 is 18 residues long. The entry retains the CDR3 DNA only, 54 bases that are in frame from base 1. Relative to germline, V is missing 4 bases and J is missing 4 bases, with 10 bases of the junction outside any gene match. Receptor amplification or capture employed 5' RACE. The sequencing machine was an Illumina HiSeq 2500. A second PCR of roughly 7 to 12 cycles was run with a J-beta primer mix and a sample-barcoded 5' primer. A unique molecular identifier was introduced onto each TCR beta cDNA molecule by a template-switch 5' adaptor carrying 12 random nucleotides. At least 2.5 million CDR3-containing paired-end reads were obtained from each sample. First-strand cDNA was synthesized from all RNA with the Mint cDNA synthesis kit, primed by a TRBC-specific oligonucleotide. Following uracil-DNA glycosylase treatment, all cDNA underwent a first 18-cycle PCR with the universal primers M1SS and BC2_uni_R. The paper's data handling went like this. For normalization, 1 million high-quality reads were randomly selected from each sample, with every read carrying a distinct molecular identifier. Instead of being binned into consensus sequences, reads with shared molecular identifiers were discarded. MiTCR, with a Q25 quality threshold and the strictest error-elimination algorithm, was used for CDR3 identification, clonotype clustering and error correction. A nonparametric unseen species model with Euler transformation was used to estimate lower-bound total TCR beta diversity. TCRdb ran its own pipeline on the public reads, namely fastp trimming at Q25 and MiXCR clone calling, and kept in-frame beta chains. Rows are combined by CDR3 protein, so each entry shows the most common genes and DNA. Clone size and V and J calls follow TCRdb, not the original study. The sample yields 750,000 to 1,000,000 distinct CDR3 sequences; just under 30% were counted once. Jointly, the top ten make up approximately 10% of the sample.

The roughly 37 donors, aged about 6 to 100 years, were systemically healthy Caucasian individuals from Russia. Approximately 10 milliliters of peripheral blood were collected from each donor into EDTA-treated Vacutainer tubes. PBMCs were isolated by Ficoll-Paque density-gradient centrifugation, with at least 7 million obtained per sample. Trizol reagent was used to extract total RNA from the PBMCs, yielding at least 5 micrograms per sample. The percentages of naive CD45RAhigh/CD27high T cells were determined by flow cytometry on a PBMC aliquot from every donor. In addition, the sample was reused for a study of T cells of mothers and their children. Taken from the second paper: Nine systemically healthy Caucasian individuals served as donors, namely three mothers together with their six children. cDNA synthesis consumed the entire amount of extracted RNA, loaded at around 1.4 ug RNA in each 15 ul reaction. In the second PCR, sample barcodes and 2-4 random nucleotides were introduced via the M1S primer. Over 8.5 million TCR beta CDR3 reads came from each mother, compared with approximately 3.1 million reads from each child. Thymic selection shapes the output of TCR recombination in a similar way in related and unrelated pairs, and inherited differences have a minor effect. Normalized repertoire overlap in related mother-child pairs was always slightly higher than in unrelated mother-child pairs, but the difference was never significant. Persistent microchimeric T cell clones were not detected, at a sensitivity of about 100 clones per million clonotypes. To look for features that set related mother-child pairs apart from unrelated individuals, the researchers ran deep NGS to compare the TCR beta repertoires of mothers and children. Mothers averaged about 40 +/- 4 years of age and children averaged about 10 +/- 4 years. After adapter ligation with NEBNext reagents, the libraries were sequenced on Illumina HiSeq 2000 with 100+100 nt paired-end reads. To prevent cross-contamination, the mother and child libraries were prepared one month apart and sequenced in separate runs. Each donor had between roughly 450,000 and 2,300,000 distinct TCR beta clonotypes identified. Naive TCR beta clonotypes were estimated from low-frequency clonotypes matched to each donor's FACS-determined naive share, without sorting.

The rearrangement combines TRBV9 with TRBJ2-3; 15 central bases correspond to TRBD2. The material sequenced was blood. This receptor was taken from a woman aged 40 to 49 in good health. The CDR3: CASSSPIGLAGGPDTQYF. DNA sequence: TGTGCCAGCAGCTCCCCCATCGGACTAGCGGGGGGGCCAGATACGCAGTATTTT. Reference TRBV9 and TRBJ2-3 proteins supply the regions before and after the CDR3; the full variable domain is: DSGVTQTPKHLITATGQRVTLRCSPRSGDLSVYWYQQSLDQGLQFLIQYYNGEERAKGNILERFSAQQFPDLHSELNLSSLELGDSALYFCASSSPIGLAGGPDTQYFGPGTRLTVL.